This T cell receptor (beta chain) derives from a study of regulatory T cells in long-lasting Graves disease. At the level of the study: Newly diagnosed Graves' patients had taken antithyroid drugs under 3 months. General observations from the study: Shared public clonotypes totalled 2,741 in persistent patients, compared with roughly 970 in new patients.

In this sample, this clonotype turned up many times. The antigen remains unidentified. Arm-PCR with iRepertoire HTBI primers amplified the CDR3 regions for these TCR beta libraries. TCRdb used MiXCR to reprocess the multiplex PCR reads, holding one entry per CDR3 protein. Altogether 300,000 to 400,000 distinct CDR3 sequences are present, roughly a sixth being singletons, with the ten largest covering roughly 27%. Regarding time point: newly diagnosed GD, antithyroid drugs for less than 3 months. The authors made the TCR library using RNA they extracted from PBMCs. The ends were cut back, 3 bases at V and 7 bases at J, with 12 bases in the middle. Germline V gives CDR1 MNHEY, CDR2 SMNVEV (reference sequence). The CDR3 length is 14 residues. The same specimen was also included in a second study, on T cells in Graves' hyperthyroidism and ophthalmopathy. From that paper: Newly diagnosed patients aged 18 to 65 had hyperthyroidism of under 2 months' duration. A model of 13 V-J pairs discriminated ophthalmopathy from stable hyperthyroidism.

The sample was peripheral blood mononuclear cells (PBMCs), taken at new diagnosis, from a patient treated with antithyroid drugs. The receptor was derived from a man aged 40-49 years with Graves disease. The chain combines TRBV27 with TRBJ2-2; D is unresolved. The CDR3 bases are TGTGCCAGCAGTTTGAGGCGTCCAAACGGGGAGCTGTTTTTT. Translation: CASSLRRPNGELFF.